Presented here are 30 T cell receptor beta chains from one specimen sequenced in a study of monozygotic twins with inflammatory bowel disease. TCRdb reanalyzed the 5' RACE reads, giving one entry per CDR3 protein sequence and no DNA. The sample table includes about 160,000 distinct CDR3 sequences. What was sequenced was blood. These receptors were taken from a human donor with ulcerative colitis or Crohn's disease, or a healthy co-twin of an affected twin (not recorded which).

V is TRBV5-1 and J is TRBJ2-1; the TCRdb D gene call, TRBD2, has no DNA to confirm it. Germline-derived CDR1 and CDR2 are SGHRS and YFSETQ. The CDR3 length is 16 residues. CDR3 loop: CATRGGGRRSYNEQFF. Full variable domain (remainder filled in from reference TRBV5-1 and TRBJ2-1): KAGVTQTPRYLIKTRGQQVTLSCSPISGHRSVSWYQQTPGQGLQFLFEYFSETQRNKGNFPGRFSGRQFSNSRSEMNVSTLELGDSALYLCATRGGGRRSYNEQFFGPGTRLTVL.

CDR3 protein: CASSYPSSVDGIQYF. This chain links TRBV6-5 with TRBJ2-4; the TRBD2 assignment by TCRdb is unverifiable without DNA. The CDR3 runs 15 residues. Germline CDR1 and CDR2: MNHEY and SVGAGI.

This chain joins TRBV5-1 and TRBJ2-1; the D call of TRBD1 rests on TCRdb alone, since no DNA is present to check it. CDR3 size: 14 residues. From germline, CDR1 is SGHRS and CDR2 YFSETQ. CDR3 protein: CASSLEGQDNEQFF.

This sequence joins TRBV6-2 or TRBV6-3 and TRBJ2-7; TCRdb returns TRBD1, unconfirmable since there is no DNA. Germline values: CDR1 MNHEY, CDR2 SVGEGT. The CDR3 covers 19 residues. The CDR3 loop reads CASSSDWGRMPVISYEQYF.

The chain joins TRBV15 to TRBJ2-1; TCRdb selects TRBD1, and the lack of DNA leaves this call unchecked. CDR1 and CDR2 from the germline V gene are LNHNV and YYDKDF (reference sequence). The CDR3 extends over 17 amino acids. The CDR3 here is CATSRDLGATSYNEQFF.

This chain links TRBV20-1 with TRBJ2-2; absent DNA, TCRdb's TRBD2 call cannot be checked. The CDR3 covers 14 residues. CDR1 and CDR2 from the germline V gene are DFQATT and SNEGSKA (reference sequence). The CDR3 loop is CSATTAGYTGELFF.

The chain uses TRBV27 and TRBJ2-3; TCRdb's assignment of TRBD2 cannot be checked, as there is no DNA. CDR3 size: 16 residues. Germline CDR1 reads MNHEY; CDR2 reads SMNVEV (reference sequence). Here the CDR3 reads CASSLRGLAGADTQYF.

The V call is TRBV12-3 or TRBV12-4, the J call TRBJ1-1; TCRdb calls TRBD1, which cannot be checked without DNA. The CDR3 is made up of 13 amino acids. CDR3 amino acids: CATHRTENTEAFF.

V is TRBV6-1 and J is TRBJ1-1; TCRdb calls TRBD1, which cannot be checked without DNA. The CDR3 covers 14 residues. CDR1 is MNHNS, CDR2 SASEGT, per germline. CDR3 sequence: CASGAGVQGTEAFF.

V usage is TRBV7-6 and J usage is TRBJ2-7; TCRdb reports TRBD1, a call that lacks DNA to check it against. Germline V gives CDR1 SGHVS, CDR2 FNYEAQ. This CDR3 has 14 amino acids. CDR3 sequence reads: CASSTPGLGYEQYF.

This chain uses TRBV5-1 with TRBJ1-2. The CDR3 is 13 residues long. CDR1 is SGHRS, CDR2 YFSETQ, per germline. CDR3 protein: CASSFGTAYGYTF.

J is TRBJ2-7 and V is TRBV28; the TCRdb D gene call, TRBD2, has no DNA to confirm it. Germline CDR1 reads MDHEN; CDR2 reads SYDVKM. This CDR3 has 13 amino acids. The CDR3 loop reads CASKHGLSYEQYF.

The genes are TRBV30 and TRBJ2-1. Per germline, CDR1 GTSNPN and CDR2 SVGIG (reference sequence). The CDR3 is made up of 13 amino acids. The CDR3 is CAWSLASYNEQFF.

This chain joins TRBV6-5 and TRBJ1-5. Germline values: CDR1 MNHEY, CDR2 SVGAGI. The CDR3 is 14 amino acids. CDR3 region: CASSYSRGNQPQHF.

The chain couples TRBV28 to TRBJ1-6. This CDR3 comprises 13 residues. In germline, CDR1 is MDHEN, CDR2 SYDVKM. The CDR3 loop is CASSLGLFSPLHF.

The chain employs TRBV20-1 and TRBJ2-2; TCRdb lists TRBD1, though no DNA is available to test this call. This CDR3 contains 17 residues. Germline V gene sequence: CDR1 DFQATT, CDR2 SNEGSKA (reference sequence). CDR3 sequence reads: CSASGGGSPLNTGELFF.

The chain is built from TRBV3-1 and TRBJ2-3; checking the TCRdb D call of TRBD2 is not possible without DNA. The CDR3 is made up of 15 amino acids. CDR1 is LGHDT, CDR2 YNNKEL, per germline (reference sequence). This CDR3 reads CASSRDYRQGDTQYF.

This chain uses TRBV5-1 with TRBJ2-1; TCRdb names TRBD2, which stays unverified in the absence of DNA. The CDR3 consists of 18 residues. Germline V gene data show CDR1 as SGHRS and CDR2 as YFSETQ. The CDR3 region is CASSLVSGSADIYNEQFF.

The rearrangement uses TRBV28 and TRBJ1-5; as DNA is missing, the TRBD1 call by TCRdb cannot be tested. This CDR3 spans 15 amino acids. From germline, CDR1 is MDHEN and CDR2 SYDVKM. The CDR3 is CASREGKRGNQPQHF.

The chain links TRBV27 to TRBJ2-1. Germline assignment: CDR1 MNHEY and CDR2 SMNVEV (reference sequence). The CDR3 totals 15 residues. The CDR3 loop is CASSSPQSSYNEQFF.

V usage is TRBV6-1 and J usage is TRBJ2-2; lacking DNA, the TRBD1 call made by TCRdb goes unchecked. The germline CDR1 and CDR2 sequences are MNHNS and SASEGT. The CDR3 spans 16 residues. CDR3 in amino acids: CASSKLTGVGPGELFF.

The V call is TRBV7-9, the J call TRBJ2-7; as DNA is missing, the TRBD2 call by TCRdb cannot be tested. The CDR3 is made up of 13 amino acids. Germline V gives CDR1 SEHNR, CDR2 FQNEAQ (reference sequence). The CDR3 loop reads CASSWRSGSEQYF.

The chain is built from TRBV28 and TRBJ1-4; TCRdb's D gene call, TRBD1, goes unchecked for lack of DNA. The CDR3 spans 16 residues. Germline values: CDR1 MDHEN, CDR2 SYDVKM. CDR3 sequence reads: CASSLTSAGTNEKLFF.

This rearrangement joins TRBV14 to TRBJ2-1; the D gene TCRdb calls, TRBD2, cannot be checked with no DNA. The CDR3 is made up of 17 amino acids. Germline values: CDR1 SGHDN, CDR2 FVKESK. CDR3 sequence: CASSPKAGRGFYNEQFF. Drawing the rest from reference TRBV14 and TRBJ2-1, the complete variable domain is EAGVTQFPSHSVIEKGQTVTLRCDPISGHDNLYWYRRVMGKEIKFLLHFVKESKQDESGMPNNRFLAERTGGTYSTLKVQPAELEDSGVYFCASSPKAGRGFYNEQFFGPGTRLTVL.

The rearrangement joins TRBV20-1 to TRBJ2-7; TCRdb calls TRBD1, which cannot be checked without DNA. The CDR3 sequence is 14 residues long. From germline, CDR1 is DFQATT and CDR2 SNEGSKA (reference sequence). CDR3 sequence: CSARRDQGTYEQYF.

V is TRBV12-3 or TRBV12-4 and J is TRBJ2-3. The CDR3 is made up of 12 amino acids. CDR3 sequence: CASSLAADVLYF.

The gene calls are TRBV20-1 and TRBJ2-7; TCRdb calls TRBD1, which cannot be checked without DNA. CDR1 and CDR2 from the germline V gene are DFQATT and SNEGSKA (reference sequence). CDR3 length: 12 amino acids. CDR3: CSTTGISYEQYF.

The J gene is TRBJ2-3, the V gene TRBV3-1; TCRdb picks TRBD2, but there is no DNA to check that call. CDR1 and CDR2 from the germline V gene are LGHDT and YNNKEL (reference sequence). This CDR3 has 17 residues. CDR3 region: CASSRVLASPFTDTQYF.

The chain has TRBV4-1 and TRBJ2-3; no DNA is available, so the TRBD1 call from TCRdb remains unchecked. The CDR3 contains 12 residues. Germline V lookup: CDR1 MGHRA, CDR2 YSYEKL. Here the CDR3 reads CASSRPGDTQYF.

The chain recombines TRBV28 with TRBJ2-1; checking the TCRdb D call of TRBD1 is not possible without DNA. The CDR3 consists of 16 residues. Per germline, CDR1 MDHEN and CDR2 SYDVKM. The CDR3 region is CASSPTAGLSYNEQFF. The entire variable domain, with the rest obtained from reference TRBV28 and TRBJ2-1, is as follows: DVKVTQSSRYLVKRTGEKVFLECVQDMDHENMFWYRQDPGLGLRLIYFSYDVKMKEKGDIPEGYSVSREKKERFSLILESASTNQTSMYLCASSPTAGLSYNEQFFGPGTRLTVL.